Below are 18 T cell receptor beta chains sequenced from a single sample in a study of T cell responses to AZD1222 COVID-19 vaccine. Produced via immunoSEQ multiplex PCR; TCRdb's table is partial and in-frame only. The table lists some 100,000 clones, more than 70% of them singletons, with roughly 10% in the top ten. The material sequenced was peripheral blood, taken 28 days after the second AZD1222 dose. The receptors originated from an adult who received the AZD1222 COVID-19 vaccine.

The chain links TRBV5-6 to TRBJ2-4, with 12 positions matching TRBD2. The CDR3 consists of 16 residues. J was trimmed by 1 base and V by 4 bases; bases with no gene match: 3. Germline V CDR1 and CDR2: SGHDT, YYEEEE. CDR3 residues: CASSVLAGGAKNIQYF. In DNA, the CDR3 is TGTGCCAGCAGCGTACTAGCGGGGGGCGCCAAAAACATTCAGTACTTC.

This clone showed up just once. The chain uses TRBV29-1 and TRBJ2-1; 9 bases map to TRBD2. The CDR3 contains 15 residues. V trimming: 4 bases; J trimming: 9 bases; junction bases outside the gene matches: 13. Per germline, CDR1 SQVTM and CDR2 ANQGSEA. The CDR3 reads CSVAVSGSGSTEQFF. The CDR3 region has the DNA TGCAGCGTTGCGGTTTCTGGTAGCGGGAGTACTGAGCAGTTCTTC.

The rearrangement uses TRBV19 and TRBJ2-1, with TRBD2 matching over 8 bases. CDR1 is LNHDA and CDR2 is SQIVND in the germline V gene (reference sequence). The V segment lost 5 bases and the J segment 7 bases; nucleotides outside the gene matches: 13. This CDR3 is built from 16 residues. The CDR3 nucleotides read TGTGCCAGTAGTTTCTCAGCGGGAGACGTATGGAATGAGCAGTTCTTC. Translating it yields CASSFSAGDVWNEQFF.

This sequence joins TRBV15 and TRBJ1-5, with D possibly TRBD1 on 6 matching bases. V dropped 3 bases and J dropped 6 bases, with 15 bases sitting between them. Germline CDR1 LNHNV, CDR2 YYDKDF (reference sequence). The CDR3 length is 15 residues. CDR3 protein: CATSSFPGAGQPQHF. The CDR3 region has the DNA TGTGCCACCAGCAGCTTCCCAGGGGCGGGTCAGCCCCAGCATTTT.

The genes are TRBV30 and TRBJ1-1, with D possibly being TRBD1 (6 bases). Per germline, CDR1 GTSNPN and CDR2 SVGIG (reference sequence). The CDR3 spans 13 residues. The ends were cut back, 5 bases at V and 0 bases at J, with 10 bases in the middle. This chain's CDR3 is CAWLRGVNTEAFF. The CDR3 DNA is TGTGCCTGGCTTAGGGGGGTGAACACTGAAGCTTTCTTT.

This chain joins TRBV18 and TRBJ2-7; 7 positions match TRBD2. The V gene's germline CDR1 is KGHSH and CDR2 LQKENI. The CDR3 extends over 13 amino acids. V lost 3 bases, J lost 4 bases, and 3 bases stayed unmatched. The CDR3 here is CASSPGGSYEQYF. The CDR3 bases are TGTGCCAGCTCACCGGGAGGGAGTTACGAGCAGTACTTC.

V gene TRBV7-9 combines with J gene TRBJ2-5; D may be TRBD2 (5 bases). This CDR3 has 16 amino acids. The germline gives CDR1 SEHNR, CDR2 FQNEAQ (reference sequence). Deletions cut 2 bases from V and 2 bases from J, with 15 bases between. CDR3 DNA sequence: TGTGCCAGCAGCTTACGAGCATCCAGCGGTCAAGAGACCCAGTACTTC. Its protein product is CASSLRASSGQETQYF. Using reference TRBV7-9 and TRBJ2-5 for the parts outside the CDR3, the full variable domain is DTGVSQNPRHKITKRGQNVTFRCDPISEHNRLYWYRQTLGQGPEFLTYFQNEAQLEKSRLLSDRFSAERPKGSFSTLEIQRTEQGDSAMYLCASSLRASSGQETQYFGPGTRLLVL.

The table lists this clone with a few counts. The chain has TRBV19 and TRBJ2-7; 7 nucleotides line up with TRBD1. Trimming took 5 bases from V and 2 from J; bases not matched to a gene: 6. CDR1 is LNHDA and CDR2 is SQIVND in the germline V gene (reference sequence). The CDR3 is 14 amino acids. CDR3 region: CASSPWTGAYEQYF. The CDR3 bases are TGTGCCAGTAGTCCCTGGACAGGAGCCTACGAGCAGTACTTC.

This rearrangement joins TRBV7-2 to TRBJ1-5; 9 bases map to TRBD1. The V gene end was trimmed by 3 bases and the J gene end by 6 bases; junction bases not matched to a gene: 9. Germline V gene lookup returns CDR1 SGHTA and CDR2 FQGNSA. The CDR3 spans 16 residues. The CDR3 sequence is CASSFATGQGVQPQHF. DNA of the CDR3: TGTGCCAGCAGCTTCGCGACGGGACAGGGCGTTCAGCCCCAGCATTTT.

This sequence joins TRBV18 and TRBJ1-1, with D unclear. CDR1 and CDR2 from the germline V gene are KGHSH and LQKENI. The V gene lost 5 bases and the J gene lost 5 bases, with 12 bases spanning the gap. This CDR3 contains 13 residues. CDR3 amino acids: CASSTKEGTEAFF. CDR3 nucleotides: TGTGCCAGCTCAACTAAGGAAGGGACTGAAGCTTTCTTT.

CDR3 nucleotide sequence: TGTGCCAGCAGTTACTCAATGAACACTGAAGCTTTCTTT. The encoded protein is CASSYSMNTEAFF. This chain links TRBV6-5 with TRBJ1-1; D not resolved. The V end lost 0 bases, the J end lost 0 bases, and 2 bases lay between the germline ends. Germline CDR1 MNHEY, CDR2 SVGAGI. The CDR3 extends over 13 amino acids.

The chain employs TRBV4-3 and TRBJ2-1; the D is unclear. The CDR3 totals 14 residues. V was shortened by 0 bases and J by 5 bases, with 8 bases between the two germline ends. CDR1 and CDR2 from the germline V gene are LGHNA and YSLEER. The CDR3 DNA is TGCGCCAGCAGCCAAGACGGAAGGAACAATGAGCAGTTCTTC. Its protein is CASSQDGRNNEQFF.

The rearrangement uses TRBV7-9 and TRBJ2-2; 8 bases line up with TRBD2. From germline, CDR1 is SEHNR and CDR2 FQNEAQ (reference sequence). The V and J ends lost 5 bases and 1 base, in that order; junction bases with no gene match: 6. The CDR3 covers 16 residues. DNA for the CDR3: TGTGCCAGCAGCATGGACCTAGCGGGGAACACCGGGGAGCTGTTTTTT. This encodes CASSMDLAGNTGELFF.

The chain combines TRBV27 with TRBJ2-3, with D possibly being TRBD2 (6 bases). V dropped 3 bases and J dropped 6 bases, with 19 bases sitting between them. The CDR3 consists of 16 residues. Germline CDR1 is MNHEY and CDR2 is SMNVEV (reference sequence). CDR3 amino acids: CASSLIPWGDSDTQYF. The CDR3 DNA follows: TGTGCCAGCAGTTTGATACCCTGGGGGGATTCGGATACGCAGTATTTT.

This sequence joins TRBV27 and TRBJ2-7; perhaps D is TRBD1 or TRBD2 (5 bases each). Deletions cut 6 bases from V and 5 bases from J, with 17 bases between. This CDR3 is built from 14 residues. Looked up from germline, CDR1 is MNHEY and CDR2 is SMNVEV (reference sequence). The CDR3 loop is CASSVRDLGDEQYF. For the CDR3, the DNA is TGTGCCAGCAGCGTAAGGGACCTGGGGGACGAGCAGTACTTC.

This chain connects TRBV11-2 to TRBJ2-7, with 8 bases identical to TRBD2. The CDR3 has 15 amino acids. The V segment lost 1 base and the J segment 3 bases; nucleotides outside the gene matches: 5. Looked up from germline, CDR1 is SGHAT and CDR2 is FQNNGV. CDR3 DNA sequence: TGTGCCAGCAGCTTAGTGGCGGGGGGCCTCTACGAGCAGTACTTC. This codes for CASSLVAGGLYEQYF.

Written as DNA, the CDR3 is TGTGCCAGCAGCCAAAGAACAGGGGACAATGAGCAGTTCTTC. Protein: CASSQRTGDNEQFF. The gene calls are TRBV3-1 (or the pseudogene TRBV3-2) and TRBJ2-1, with 7 bases identical to TRBD1. CDR3 length: 14 amino acids. Trimming took 2 bases from V and 5 from J; bases not matched to a gene: 3. CDR1 and CDR2 (germline): LGHDT, YNNKEL (reference sequence).

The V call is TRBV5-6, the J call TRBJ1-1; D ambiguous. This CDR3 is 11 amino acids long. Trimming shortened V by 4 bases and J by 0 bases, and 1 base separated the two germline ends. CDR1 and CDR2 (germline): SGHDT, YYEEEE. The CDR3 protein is CASSVNTEAFF. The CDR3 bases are TGTGCCAGCAGCGTGAACACTGAAGCTTTCTTT.